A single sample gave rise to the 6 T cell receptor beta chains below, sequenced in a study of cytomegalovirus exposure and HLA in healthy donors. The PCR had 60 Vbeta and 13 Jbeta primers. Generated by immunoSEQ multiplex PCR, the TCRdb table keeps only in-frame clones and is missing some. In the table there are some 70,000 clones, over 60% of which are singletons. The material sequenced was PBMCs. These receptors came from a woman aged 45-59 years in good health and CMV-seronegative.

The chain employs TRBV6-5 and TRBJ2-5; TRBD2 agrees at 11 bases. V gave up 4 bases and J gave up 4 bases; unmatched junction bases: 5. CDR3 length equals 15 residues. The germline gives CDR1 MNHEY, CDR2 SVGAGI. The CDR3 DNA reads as TGTGCCAGCAGTTCCCCTCTAGCGGGAGGAGAGACCCAGTACTTC. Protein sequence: CASSSPLAGGETQYF.

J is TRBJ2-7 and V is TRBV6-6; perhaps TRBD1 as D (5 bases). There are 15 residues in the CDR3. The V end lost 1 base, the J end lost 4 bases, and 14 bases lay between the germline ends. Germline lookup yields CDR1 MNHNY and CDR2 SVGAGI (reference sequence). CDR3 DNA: TGTGCCAGCAGTTACTTTGGGCCAGGGAATTACGAGCAGTACTTC. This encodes CASSYFGPGNYEQYF.

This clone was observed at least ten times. The CDR3, as DNA: TGTGCCAGCAGCTCACTGGACAGCCTGAACACTGAAGCTTTCTTT. Protein: CASSSLDSLNTEAFF. V and J are TRBV11-2 and TRBJ1-1; TRBD1 might be the D (6 bases). The CDR3 spans 15 residues. V lost 4 bases and J lost 0, with 12 bases in between. CDR1 SGHAT and CDR2 FQNNGV come from the germline V gene.

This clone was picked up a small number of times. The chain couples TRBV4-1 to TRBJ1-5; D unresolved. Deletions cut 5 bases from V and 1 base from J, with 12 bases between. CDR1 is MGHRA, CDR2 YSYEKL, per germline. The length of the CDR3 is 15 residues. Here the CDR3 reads CASSVAPGSNQPQHF. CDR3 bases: TGCGCCAGCAGCGTAGCGCCCGGGAGCAATCAGCCCCAGCATTTT.

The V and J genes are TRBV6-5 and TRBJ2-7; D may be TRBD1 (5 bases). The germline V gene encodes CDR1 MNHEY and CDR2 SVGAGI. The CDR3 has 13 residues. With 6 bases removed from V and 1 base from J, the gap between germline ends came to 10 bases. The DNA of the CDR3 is TGTGCCAGCAGCTACGGACAATCCTACGAGCAGTACTTC. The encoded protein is CASSYGQSYEQYF.

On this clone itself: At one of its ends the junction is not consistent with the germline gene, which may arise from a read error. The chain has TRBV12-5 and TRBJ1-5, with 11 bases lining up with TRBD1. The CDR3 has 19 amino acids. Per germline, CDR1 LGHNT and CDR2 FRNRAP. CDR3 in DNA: TGTGCTAGTGCTTTGGTGTCTGGACAGGGGGCGCCTGGAAATCAGCCCCAGCATTTT. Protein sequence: CASALVSGQGAPGNQPQHF.